Shown below are 28 T cell receptor beta chains from a single sample sequenced in a study of blood T cell repertoires in COVID-19. Only in-frame clones appear in the TCRdb table, and some are missing; sequencing was by immunoSEQ multiplex PCR. The table lists fewer than 80,000 clones, 80% to 85% of them singletons. Sequencing was performed on peripheral blood. Receptors were obtained from a woman aged 80 or older with acute or convalescent COVID-19.

V is TRBV4-2 and J is TRBJ2-5; TRBD2 might be the D (5 bases). The CDR3 has 15 amino acids. The ends were cut back, 0 bases at V and 5 bases at J, with 13 bases in the middle. CDR1 is LGHNA and CDR2 is YNFKEQ in the germline V gene. The CDR3 bases are TGTGCCAGCAGCCAAGAATGGCTTCCGGGGGAGACCCAGTACTTC. Translating it yields CASSQEWLPGETQYF.

This sequence joins TRBV19 and TRBJ2-7; TRBD1 is a possible D gene (5 bases). Deletions cut 5 bases from V and 5 bases from J, with 16 bases between. Germline lookup yields CDR1 LNHDA and CDR2 SQIVND (reference sequence). The CDR3 consists of 14 residues. The CDR3 loop reads CASSPSQGWNEQYF. CDR3 DNA: TGTGCCAGTAGTCCTTCCCAGGGTTGGAACGAGCAGTACTTC.

V and J are TRBV28 and TRBJ1-6; 7 bases align to TRBD1. The CDR3 is 14 residues long. V was pared by 6 bases and J by 7 bases, with 6 bases of the junction left unmatched. Looked up from germline, CDR1 is MDHEN and CDR2 is SYDVKM. CDR3 nucleotide sequence: TGTGCCAGCAGCAGTCCGGGACAGAATTCACCCCTCCACTTT. This translates into CASSSPGQNSPLHF.

V is TRBV6-5 and J is TRBJ1-2; D is possibly TRBD1 (6 bases). Looked up from germline, CDR1 is MNHEY and CDR2 is SVGAGI. V lost 2 bases and J lost 3, with 16 bases in between. This CDR3 comprises 16 residues. CDR3 bases: TGTGCCAGCAGTTACGGGGACAAGAGGGCTTACTATGGCTACACCTTC. It encodes CASSYGDKRAYYGYTF.

V and J are TRBV5-6 and TRBJ1-3, with 9 bases aligning to TRBD1. Trimming at V came to 2 bases and at J to 3 bases, leaving 6 bases not matched to a gene. The CDR3 totals 16 residues. From germline, CDR1 is SGHDT and CDR2 YYEEEE. The CDR3 DNA follows: TGTGCCAGCAGCTTAGGGACAGGGAGGGGTGGAAACACCATATATTTT. Translation: CASSLGTGRGGNTIYF. Complete variable domain (other parts from reference TRBV5-6 and TRBJ1-3): DAGVTQSPTHLIKTRGQQVTLRCSPKSGHDTVSWYQQALGQGPQFIFQYYEEEERQRGNFPDRFSGHQFPNYSSELNVNALLLGDSALYLCASSLGTGRGGNTIYFGEGSWLTVV.

CDR3 region: CASRKGTGGLGGTDTQYF. The CDR3 nucleotides are TGTGCCAGCAGGAAGGGGACAGGCGGGTTGGGTGGCACAGATACGCAGTATTTT. This chain links TRBV7-9 with TRBJ2-3, with 8 nucleotides matching TRBD1. Trimming cost V 6 bases and J 1 base; bases outside gene matches: 15. Germline V gene sequence: CDR1 SEHNR, CDR2 FQNEAQ (reference sequence). The CDR3 covers 18 residues.

The rearrangement uses TRBV7-3 and TRBJ1-1; D remains ambiguous. The germline V gene encodes CDR1 SGHTA and CDR2 FQGTGA. V was pared by 0 bases and J by 1 base, with 9 bases between. The CDR3 runs to 15 residues. In DNA form, the CDR3 reads TGTGCCAGCAGCTTAACGGGCCCCGAGAACACTGAAGCTTTCTTT. It is translated as CASSLTGPENTEAFF.

The rearrangement links TRBV7-8 to TRBJ2-3; D perhaps matches TRBD1 (6 bases). Trimming pared 1 base from V and 2 bases from J, leaving 13 bases between. Germline values: CDR1 SGHVS, CDR2 FQNEAQ. The CDR3 length is 16 residues. The CDR3 region is CASSLVQGHDTDTQYF. In nucleotides, the CDR3 is TGTGCCAGCAGCTTAGTTCAGGGGCACGACACAGATACGCAGTATTTT.

J is TRBJ2-5 and V is TRBV9; maybe TRBD2 (5 bases). The CDR3 is 15 residues long. Between the trimmed V and J ends, which lost 6 bases and 0 bases, there was a span of 15 bases. The V gene's germline CDR1 is SGDLS and CDR2 YYNGEE. DNA for the CDR3: TGTGCCAGCAACCCGGCCGGGGAAAACCAAGAGACCCAGTACTTC. This gives the protein CASNPAGENQETQYF.

The CDR3 sequence is CASRPGQNFYEQYF. CDR3 coding DNA: TGTGCCAGCAGGCCGGGACAGAACTTCTACGAGCAGTACTTC. The chain joins TRBV2 to TRBJ2-7, with TRBD1 matching over 7 bases. Germline assignment: CDR1 SNHLY and CDR2 FYNNEI. Losses at the gene ends were 6 bases for V and 3 bases for J; bases not matched to a gene: 8. CDR3 length equals 14 residues.

V gene TRBV10-2 combines with J gene TRBJ1-3; no firm D call. V lost 2 bases and J 0 bases, leaving 8 bases between the germline ends. The CDR3 has 15 residues. CDR1 is WSHSY and CDR2 is SAAADI in the germline V gene. The CDR3 nucleotides are TGCGCCAGCAGTGAGAACAGCAACTCTGGAAACACCATATATTTT. Its translation is CASSENSNSGNTIYF.

The chain combines TRBV30 with TRBJ1-1, with D perhaps matching TRBD1 (6 bases). V was trimmed by 1 base and J by 2 bases, leaving 8 bases between them. The germline V gene has CDR1 GTSNPN and CDR2 SVGIG (reference sequence). The CDR3 length is 13 residues. The CDR3 DNA reads as TGTGCCTGGAGTGGACAGGCTAACACTGAAGCTTTCTTT. It translates to CAWSGQANTEAFF.

V usage is TRBV2 and J usage is TRBJ1-3; 8 bases match TRBD1. This CDR3 has 18 amino acids. Germline V gene data show CDR1 as SNHLY and CDR2 as FYNNEI. After removal of 5 bases from V and 0 bases from J, the junction contained 12 bases not matched to a gene. CDR3 DNA: TGTGCCAGCAGTCGAGGACAGGGACGTTCGAGCTCTGGAAACACCATATATTTT. Protein product: CASSRGQGRSSSGNTIYF.

The rearrangement links TRBV7-8 to TRBJ2-3, with 12 bases that match TRBD2. The J segment lost 4 bases and the V segment lost 5 bases, leaving 16 bases of the junction unmatched. This CDR3 region has 19 residues. CDR1 and CDR2 from the germline V gene are SGHVS and FQNEAQ. CDR3 bases: TGTGCCAGCAGCCGAGGACTAGCGGGGCCATCGACCGGGCCAGATACGCAGTATTTT. It yields the protein CASSRGLAGPSTGPDTQYF. The entire variable domain, with the rest obtained from reference TRBV7-8 and TRBJ2-3, is as follows: GAGVSQSPRYKVAKRGQDVALRCDPISGHVSLFWYQQALGQGPEFLTYFQNEAQLDKSGLPSDRFFAERPEGSVSTLKIQRTQQEDSAVYLCASSRGLAGPSTGPDTQYFGPGTRLTVL.

V gene TRBV6-5 combines with J gene TRBJ2-7; 11 nucleotides match TRBD1. J was trimmed by 3 bases and V by 6 bases; bases with no gene match: 1. Germline V CDR1 and CDR2: MNHEY, SVGAGI. CDR3 length equals 13 residues. The DNA for the CDR3 is TGTGCCAGCAGAGGGACAGGGGGCTACGAGCAGTACTTC. Translation gives CASRGTGGYEQYF.

This chain joins TRBV24-1 and TRBJ2-2, with a possible D match to TRBD1 (6 bases). Trimming removed 4 bases from V and 3 bases from J, with 14 bases in between. The CDR3 is made up of 16 amino acids. CDR1 KGHDR and CDR2 SFDVKD come from the germline V gene. The CDR3: CATSDATGFYTGELFF. In DNA, the CDR3 is TGTGCCACCAGTGACGCAACAGGGTTTTACACCGGGGAGCTGTTTTTT.

This clone was detected only a few times. The chain has TRBV20-1 and TRBJ1-5, with 7 bases aligning to TRBD1. Germline CDR1 reads DFQATT; CDR2 reads SNEGSKA (reference sequence). With V trimmed by 3 bases and J by 0 bases, 14 bases remained unmatched. The CDR3 is 18 residues long. The CDR3 reads CSASFPSRGHYSNQPQHF. The CDR3 DNA sequence: TGCAGTGCTAGTTTCCCGTCGAGGGGGCACTATAGCAATCAGCCCCAGCATTTT.

This clone was seen once. The chain carries TRBV19 and TRBJ2-5; TRBD2 agrees at 8 bases. Unmatched junction bases numbered 4, after V lost 3 bases and J lost 4 bases. The CDR3 loop spans 14 amino acids. Germline assignment: CDR1 LNHDA and CDR2 SQIVND (reference sequence). DNA of the CDR3: TGTGCCAGTAGTATGCCGGGACTAGTAGAGACCCAGTACTTC. Protein product: CASSMPGLVETQYF.

The chain uses TRBV19 and TRBJ2-4; D might be TRBD2 (6 bases). Germline CDR1 reads LNHDA; CDR2 reads SQIVND (reference sequence). Between the trimmed V and J ends, which lost 4 bases and 8 bases, there was a span of 24 bases. This CDR3 contains 17 residues. The DNA for the CDR3 is TGTGCCAGTAGTACCCGGTTAGGGCGGGGATTAGGTTACATTCAGTACTTC. This encodes CASSTRLGRGLGYIQYF.

The rearrangement uses TRBV10-3 and TRBJ1-2; 9 bases agree with TRBD1. The CDR3 is 13 residues long. CDR1 and CDR2 from the germline V gene are ENHRY and SYGVKD. The J segment lost 6 bases and the V segment lost 6 bases, leaving 5 bases of the junction unmatched. CDR3 in amino acids: CAISKDRGDGYTF. The DNA of the CDR3 is TGTGCCATCAGCAAGGACAGGGGAGATGGCTACACCTTC.

J is TRBJ2-7 and V is TRBV20-1, with 10 bases identical to TRBD1. CDR3 length equals 15 residues. The germline CDR1 and CDR2 sequences are DFQATT and SNEGSKA (reference sequence). The junction had 5 bases not matched to a gene; V was cut back by 3 bases and J by 0 bases. CDR3 sequence (DNA): TGCAGTGCTAGTCGGACAGGGGGTAACTCCTACGAGCAGTACTTC. Amino acid sequence: CSASRTGGNSYEQYF.

V gene TRBV5-5 combines with J gene TRBJ1-5; 8 bases line up with TRBD1. The germline V gene has CDR1 SGHKS and CDR2 YYEKEE (reference sequence). This CDR3 spans 18 amino acids. J lost 3 bases, V lost 4 bases, and 15 bases had no gene match. The CDR3 region is CASSRTGGGLNLNQPQHF. DNA of the CDR3: TGTGCCAGCAGCCGCACAGGGGGTGGGTTAAACCTCAATCAGCCCCAGCATTTT.

The chain carries TRBV19 and TRBJ1-1, with D possibly matching TRBD1 (6 bases). The CDR3 contains 14 residues. Germline CDR1 LNHDA, CDR2 SQIVND (reference sequence). Trimming took off 7 bases at V and 5 bases at J, with 17 bases between the two ends. CDR3 DNA sequence: TGTGCCAGTAATCCCCAGGGGATACGGACTGAAGCTTTCTTT. This gives the protein CASNPQGIRTEAFF. Together with reference TRBV19 and TRBJ1-1, the CDR3 gives the full variable domain: DGGITQSPKYLFRKEGQNVTLSCEQNLNHDAMYWYRQDPGQGLRLIYYSQIVNDFQKGDIAEGYSVSREKKESFPLTVTSAQKNPTAFYLCASNPQGIRTEAFFGQGTRLTVV.

This clone was observed a handful of times. This chain uses TRBV6-4 with TRBJ2-1; 13 positions match TRBD2. V gave up 3 bases and J gave up 4 bases; unmatched junction bases: 0. The CDR3 covers 15 residues. Per the germline V gene, CDR1 is MRHNA and CDR2 is SNTAGT. CDR3 nucleotide sequence: TGTGCCAGCAGTGAGACTAGCGGGGGGTACAATGAGCAGTTCTTC. It yields the protein CASSETSGGYNEQFF.

The V call is TRBV28, the J call TRBJ1-2; D call uncertain. V was cut by 7 bases and J by 3 bases, with 12 bases left in between. The germline V gene encodes CDR1 MDHEN and CDR2 SYDVKM. This CDR3 comprises 13 residues. CDR3 loop: CASTAGSYYGYTF. In DNA form, the CDR3 reads TGTGCCAGCACCGCGGGGAGTTACTATGGCTACACCTTC.

V is TRBV29-1 and J is TRBJ1-1; D is possibly TRBD1 (6 bases). The CDR3 is made up of 13 amino acids. Germline V gene data show CDR1 as SQVTM and CDR2 as ANQGSEA. The germline V and J ends were trimmed by 0 bases and 5 bases, with 10 bases remaining between them. CDR3 amino acids: CSVEEGAWTEAFF. DNA of the CDR3: TGCAGCGTTGAAGAGGGGGCCTGGACTGAAGCTTTCTTT.

The J gene is TRBJ1-2, the V gene TRBV5-1; the match to TRBD1 covers 7 bases. Germline V CDR1 and CDR2: SGHRS, YFSETQ. The CDR3 is made up of 18 amino acids. V gave up 7 bases and J gave up 4 bases; unmatched junction bases: 22. The CDR3 sequence: CASGEKFNTGQLIYGYTF. The CDR3 DNA follows: TGCGCCAGCGGAGAAAAATTTAATACGGGACAGCTTATCTATGGCTACACCTTC.

The table lists this clone with a few counts. The chain has TRBV10-1 and TRBJ1-5; TRBD1 is a possible D gene (6 bases). V was shortened by 8 bases and J by 3 bases, with 11 bases between the two germline ends. The CDR3 loop spans 13 amino acids. CDR1 and CDR2 (germline): WNHNN, SYGVQD (reference sequence). CDR3 protein: CASGGQSNQPQHF. CDR3 nucleotides: TGCGCCAGCGGAGGACAGTCCAATCAGCCCCAGCATTTT.